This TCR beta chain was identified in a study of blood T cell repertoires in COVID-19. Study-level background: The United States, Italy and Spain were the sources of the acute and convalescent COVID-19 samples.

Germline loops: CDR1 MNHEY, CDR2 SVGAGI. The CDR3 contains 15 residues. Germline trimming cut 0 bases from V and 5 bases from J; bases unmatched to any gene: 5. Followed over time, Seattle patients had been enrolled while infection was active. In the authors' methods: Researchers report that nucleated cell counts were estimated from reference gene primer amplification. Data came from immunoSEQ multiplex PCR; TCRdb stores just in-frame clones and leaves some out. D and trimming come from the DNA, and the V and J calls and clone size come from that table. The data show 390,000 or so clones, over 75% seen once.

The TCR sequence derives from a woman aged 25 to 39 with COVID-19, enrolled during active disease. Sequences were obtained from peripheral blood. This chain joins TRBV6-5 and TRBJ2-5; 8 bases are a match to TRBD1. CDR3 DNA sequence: TGTGCCAGCAGTTACTCAGCAGGGGGCGCCGAGACCCAGTACTTC. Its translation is CASSYSAGGAETQYF.